The TCR beta chain under discussion was sequenced for a study of T cell changes during pregnancy in multiple sclerosis. The CDR3 covers 14 residues. Germline CDR1 is SGHRS and CDR2 is YFSETQ. J was trimmed by 0 bases and V by 0 bases; bases with no gene match: 0. Only in-frame clones appear in the TCRdb table, and some are missing; sequencing was by immunoSEQ multiplex PCR. The table lists 50,000 to 75,000 clones, about 94% of them singletons. J is TRBJ2-7 and V is TRBV5-1; 7 bases agree with TRBD2. The receptor was derived from a female donor with multiple sclerosis, enrolled in a pregnancy study. Sequences were derived from CD8+ T cells from peripheral blood mononuclear cells, sampled in the third trimester of pregnancy. The CDR3 spells CASSLGTSSYEQYF. DNA of the CDR3: TGCGCCAGCAGCTTGGGGACTAGCTCCTACGAGCAGTACTTC.